Listed here are 23 T cell receptor beta chains from one sample, sequenced in a study of blood T cells in healthy people across ages. PCR was performed a second time for about 7 to 12 cycles using a sample-barcoded 5' primer and a J-beta primer mix. TCRdb independently ran MiXCR on the 5' RACE reads; one entry per CDR3 protein. The sample consists of hundreds of thousands of distinct CDR3 sequences, approximately 40% of them appearing once. Sequencing was done on a sample of blood. The receptor source for this set is an elderly man in good health.

In its sample, this clonotype was seen a few times. V usage is TRBV29-1 and J usage is TRBJ2-5; TRBD1 or TRBD2 may be the D gene (6 bases each). The germline V gene encodes CDR1 SQVTM and CDR2 ANQGSEA. The CDR3 extends over 13 amino acids. Trimming cost V 4 bases and J 5 bases, with 14 bases left between them. The CDR3 is CSVGKGGRETQYF. CDR3 in DNA: TGCAGCGTTGGGAAGGGGGGTCGGGAGACCCAGTACTTC.

The rearrangement links TRBV14 to TRBJ2-7; tentative D call: TRBD1 (6 bases). The germline CDR1 and CDR2 sequences are SGHDN and FVKESK. This CDR3 has 15 amino acids. Trimming removed 4 bases at V and 3 bases at J, with 16 bases between. CDR3 coding DNA: TGTGCCAGCAGCCCCTATACAGGGCTCGTCTACGAGCAGTACTTC. It translates to CASSPYTGLVYEQYF.

The chain carries TRBV12-3 or TRBV12-4 and TRBJ2-2; D gene uncertain. The CDR3 spans 16 residues. V was shortened by 7 bases and J by 3 bases, with 18 bases between the two germline ends. The CDR3 DNA sequence: TGTGCCAGCACCCTCACGGCCACTCCGGACACCGGGGAGCTGTTTTTT. It specifies CASTLTATPDTGELFF.

This sequence joins TRBV20-1 and TRBJ2-5; weak D call: TRBD1 (5 bases). V dropped 0 bases and J dropped 2 bases, with 10 bases sitting between them. Germline CDR1 DFQATT, CDR2 SNEGSKA (reference sequence). The CDR3 extends over 14 amino acids. The CDR3 loop is CSARDGAEQETQYF. In DNA form, the CDR3 reads TGCAGTGCTAGAGATGGGGCAGAACAAGAGACCCAGTACTTC.

This clonotype came up a few times. The rearrangement links TRBV18 to TRBJ2-3, with TRBD2 identical over 9 bases. Germline CDR1 and CDR2: KGHSH and LQKENI. The ends lost 2 bases at V and 2 bases at J; junction bases unmatched: 2. The CDR3 has 15 residues. CDR3 nucleotides: TGTGCCAGCTCACCAAGACTAGCGGACACAGATACGCAGTATTTT. As protein: CASSPRLADTDTQYF.

The chain carries TRBV6-2 or TRBV6-3 and TRBJ2-7, with 10 nucleotides matching TRBD1. V trimming: 6 bases; J trimming: 1 base; junction bases outside the gene matches: 12. The germline V gene has CDR1 MNHEY and CDR2 SVGEGT. There are 17 residues in the CDR3. In DNA form, the CDR3 reads TGTGCCAGCAGCACCGCCCCCCCGGGACAGGGGTCCTACGAGCAGTACTTC. Residues: CASSTAPPGQGSYEQYF.

The sample holds a few counts of this clonotype. The chain employs TRBV27 and TRBJ1-5; TRBD1 aligns across 11 bases. With V trimmed by 5 bases and J by 3 bases, 3 bases remained unmatched. The CDR3 has 15 amino acids. In germline, CDR1 is MNHEY, CDR2 SMNVEV (reference sequence). CDR3 region: CASSPGQGVNQPQHF. CDR3 DNA sequence: TGTGCCAGCAGTCCGGGACAGGGGGTCAATCAGCCCCAGCATTTT.

This chain connects TRBV7-2 to TRBJ2-1; no clear D gene. This CDR3 region has 15 residues. Trimming shortened V by 5 bases and J by 10 bases, and 21 bases separated the two germline ends. Germline loops: CDR1 SGHTA, CDR2 FQGNSA. CDR3 amino acids: CASSPGAFGYGEQFF. For the CDR3, the DNA is TGTGCCAGCAGCCCAGGAGCCTTCGGGTATGGGGAGCAGTTCTTC.

This clonotype has only a few counts. The V gene is TRBV4-3, the J gene TRBJ2-5, with 9 bases matching TRBD1. With V trimmed by 0 bases and J by 5 bases, 10 bases remained unmatched. The CDR3 runs to 17 residues. Germline V gene data show CDR1 as LGHNA and CDR2 as YSLEER. CDR3 loop: CASSQDHRDRAWETQYF. Here the CDR3 DNA reads TGCGCCAGCAGCCAAGATCATCGGGACAGGGCCTGGGAGACCCAGTACTTC.

The CDR3, as DNA: TGTGCCAGCAGTCAACTAGCGGGGGGGAACACCGGGGAGCTGTTTTTT. Translation: CASSQLAGGNTGELFF. The rearrangement links TRBV6-2 or TRBV6-3 to TRBJ2-2; 12 bases are a match to TRBD2. V dropped 5 bases and J dropped 1; count of bases not matched to a gene: 2. This CDR3 is 16 amino acids long. The germline CDR1 and CDR2 sequences are MNHEY and SVGEGT.

To note about this clonotype: An end of the junction does not agree with germline; a read error may underlie this. The chain uses TRBV5-6 and TRBJ2-6; D not certain. Germline CDR1 and CDR2: SGHDT and YYEEEE. The CDR3 covers 15 residues. The CDR3: CAGSLPGAGANVLTF. As DNA, the CDR3 is TGTGCCGGCAGCTTACCCGGCGCCGGGGCCAACGTCCTGACTTTC. The complete variable domain, with remaining parts taken from reference TRBV5-6 and TRBJ2-6, reads DAGVTQSPTHLIKTRGQQVTLRCSPKSGHDTVSWYQQALGQGPQFIFQYYEEEERQRGNFPDRFSGHQFPNYSSELNVNALLLGDSALYLCAGSLPGAGANVLTFGAGSRLTVL.

V is TRBV12-3 or TRBV12-4 and J is TRBJ2-1; D is perhaps TRBD1 (5 bases). The CDR3 length is 16 residues. Trimming pared 6 bases from V and 6 bases from J, leaving 21 bases between. CDR3: CASRIFGASITNEQFF. The CDR3 region has the DNA TGTGCCAGCAGGATATTTGGGGCTAGTATAACCAATGAGCAGTTCTTC.

This clonotype was seen only a few times. The chain couples TRBV20-1 to TRBJ1-4; 11 positions agree with TRBD1. This CDR3 is 14 amino acids long. V was pared by 5 bases and J by 2 bases, with 1 base of the junction left unmatched. Looked up from germline, CDR1 is DFQATT and CDR2 is SNEGSKA (reference sequence). For the CDR3, the DNA is TGCAGTGCTGGACAGGGGGCTACTAATGAAAAACTGTTTTTT. Its translation is CSAGQGATNEKLFF.

A note on this clonotype: At one boundary the junction diverges from the germline segment, which might be a read error. This chain links TRBV11-2 with TRBJ1-2, with D tentatively TRBD1 (5 bases). CDR3 length: 15 amino acids. Germline CDR1 SGHAT, CDR2 FQNNGV. CDR3 residues: CASSSLGGVNYDYTF. The CDR3 DNA reads TGTGCCAGCAGCTCGCTCGGGGGGGTTAACTATGACTACACCTTC.

The rearrangement joins TRBV6-6 to TRBJ2-3; D is undetermined. The CDR3 runs 13 residues. V shed 2 bases and J shed 4 bases, with 7 bases lying between them. Germline lookup yields CDR1 MNHNY and CDR2 SVGAGI (reference sequence). Here the CDR3 reads CASSYPEADTQYF. The CDR3 nucleotides are TGTGCCAGCAGTTACCCAGAAGCAGATACGCAGTATTTT.

Here the CDR3 DNA reads TGTGCCAGCAGCGTTGGTGGGGGGGCTTTAGAGACCCAGTACTTC. Its translation: CASSVGGGALETQYF. This sequence joins TRBV9 and TRBJ2-5; TRBD2 might be the D (7 bases). Trimming shortened V by 2 bases and J by 4 bases, and 15 bases separated the two germline ends. Germline assignment: CDR1 SGDLS and CDR2 YYNGEE. This CDR3 is 15 amino acids long.

The DNA of the CDR3 is TGTGCCAGCACTCGGGGGGACAGTCCCTATGGCTACACCTTC. Protein sequence: CASTRGDSPYGYTF. V gene TRBV6-1 combines with J gene TRBJ1-2, with TRBD1 matching 7 bases. With V trimmed by 7 bases and J by 4 bases, 9 bases remained unmatched. The length of the CDR3 is 14 residues. The germline V gene encodes CDR1 MNHNS and CDR2 SASEGT.

This chain joins TRBV20-1 and TRBJ2-7; 9 positions agree with TRBD2. CDR1 DFQATT and CDR2 SNEGSKA come from the germline V gene (reference sequence). Unmatched junction bases numbered 8, after V lost 0 bases and J lost 2 bases. The CDR3 contains 16 residues. Written as DNA, the CDR3 is TGCAGTGCTAGAGATATGGGACTAGCACCCACCTACGAGCAGTACTTC. Translated, it gives CSARDMGLAPTYEQYF.

This clonotype was seen just once. The rearrangement links TRBV6-2 or TRBV6-3 to TRBJ2-1; TRBD2 might be the D (6 bases). Trimming left V 5 bases short and J 9 bases short, with 23 bases between. This CDR3 is built from 16 residues. Germline assignment: CDR1 MNHEY and CDR2 SVGEGT. The CDR3 spells CASSVFAGGKASEQFF. Here the CDR3 DNA reads TGTGCCAGCAGTGTGTTTGCTGGCGGGAAGGCAAGTGAGCAGTTCTTC.

This chain joins TRBV7-2 and TRBJ2-3; D not certain. This CDR3 has 15 amino acids. Germline CDR1 and CDR2: SGHTA and FQGNSA. Between the trimmed V and J ends, which lost 1 base and 1 base, there was a span of 9 bases. CDR3 sequence reads: CASSLVGAGTDTQYF. The CDR3 nucleotides read TGTGCCAGCAGCTTAGTAGGCGCAGGCACAGATACGCAGTATTTT.

This clonotype occurred many times. V and J are TRBV12-3 or TRBV12-4 and TRBJ2-5; D might be TRBD1 (6 bases). V was pared by 6 bases and J by 5 bases, with 16 bases between. The CDR3 consists of 14 residues. Here the CDR3 reads CASRQTGRGETQYF. DNA of the CDR3: TGTGCCAGCAGACAGACAGGACGAGGGGAGACCCAGTACTTC.

Only a few counts were recorded for this clonotype. The chain recombines TRBV11-2 with TRBJ2-2, with 7 positions matching TRBD1. J gave up 4 bases and V 4 bases, and 9 bases lay outside the gene matches. Germline lookup yields CDR1 SGHAT and CDR2 FQNNGV. There are 16 residues in the CDR3. CDR3 coding DNA: TGTGCCAGCAGCTCCCAAAGGGGGCCGGGCACCGGGGAGCTGTTTTTT. Translated: CASSSQRGPGTGELFF.

This clonotype was detected only a few times. This chain uses TRBV28 with TRBJ1-6; tentatively, D is TRBD1 (5 bases). The CDR3 length is 14 residues. The V and J ends lost 3 bases and 6 bases respectively, with 9 bases between them. CDR1 and CDR2 from the germline V gene are MDHEN and SYDVKM. The CDR3 reads CASSFRQINSPLHF. The CDR3 DNA sequence: TGTGCCAGCAGTTTTCGACAGATTAATTCACCCCTCCACTTT.